Shown below are 24 T cell receptor beta chains from a single sample sequenced in a study of graft-versus-host responses after intestinal transplantation. Generated by immunoSEQ multiplex PCR, the TCRdb table keeps only in-frame clones and is missing some. The sample holds about 98,000 clones, about 82% seen once. Material: PBMCs, obtained 255 days after intestinal transplant. Receptors were obtained from a human patient who received an intestinal transplant, so some T cells may come from the graft donor.

Regarding this clone: Other DNA sequences in the sample encode the same CDR3. This rearrangement joins TRBV27 to TRBJ2-3; D gene unclear. CDR1 MNHEY and CDR2 SMNVEV come from the germline V gene (reference sequence). V dropped 5 bases and J dropped 1 base, with 4 bases sitting between them. CDR3 size: 12 residues. Written as DNA, the CDR3 is TGTGCCAGCAGTCCCCGCACAGATACGCAGTATTTT. Amino acids: CASSPRTDTQYF.

This sequence joins TRBV28 and TRBJ2-1, with no clear D. V was trimmed by 5 bases and J by 0 bases, leaving 2 bases between them. Germline CDR1 and CDR2: MDHEN and SYDVKM. The CDR3 contains 12 residues. CDR3 DNA: TGTGCCAGCAGTCTCTCCTACAATGAGCAGTTCTTC. Protein product: CASSLSYNEQFF.

The chain links TRBV28 to TRBJ2-5, with 10 bases matching TRBD2. The trim removed 3 bases at V and 5 bases at J, leaving 21 bases unmatched. Germline V gene data show CDR1 as MDHEN and CDR2 as SYDVKM. The CDR3 extends over 20 amino acids. The CDR3 sequence: CASSFGAGAPSGSGEETQYF. DNA for the CDR3: TGTGCCAGCAGTTTCGGTGCGGGGGCGCCTAGCGGGAGCGGTGAGGAGACCCAGTACTTC.

The J gene is TRBJ2-7, the V gene TRBV28; D call uncertain. The CDR3 has 15 residues. CDR1 is MDHEN, CDR2 SYDVKM, per germline. V was shortened by 1 base and J by 2 bases, with 12 bases between the two germline ends. The chain's CDR3 is CASSLLRDIPYEQYF. The CDR3 DNA is TGTGCCAGCAGTTTATTACGTGACATTCCCTACGAGCAGTACTTC.

The chain links TRBV15 to TRBJ2-1; 9 positions agree with TRBD1. J gave up 8 bases and V 5 bases, and 10 bases lay outside the gene matches. Germline CDR1 and CDR2: LNHNV and YYDKDF (reference sequence). The CDR3 contains 15 residues. The CDR3 sequence: CATSARGQGRDEQFF. In DNA, the CDR3 is TGTGCCACCAGCGCCCGCGGACAGGGGCGGGATGAGCAGTTCTTC.

This clone appeared once. The CDR3 loop is CASSFPRKSYEQYV. CDR3 nucleotide sequence: TGTGCCAGCAGTTTCCCACGTAAGAGTTACGAGCAGTACGTC. This chain uses TRBV27 with TRBJ2-7; D is unresolved. This CDR3 region has 14 residues. Germline CDR1 reads MNHEY; CDR2 reads SMNVEV (reference sequence). V was pared by 3 bases and J by 4 bases, with 13 bases between.

This chain links TRBV28 with TRBJ1-1; D not resolved. This CDR3 contains 11 residues. The germline V gene has CDR1 MDHEN and CDR2 SYDVKM. Trimming left V 4 bases short and J 5 bases short, with 5 bases between. The CDR3 reads CASSSWTEAFF. The CDR3 nucleotides read TGTGCCAGCAGTTCGTGGACTGAAGCTTTCTTT.

V is TRBV19 and J is TRBJ1-6, with 10 bases fitting TRBD1. Unmatched junction bases numbered 9, after V lost 1 base and J lost 9 bases. The CDR3 has 17 residues. The germline gives CDR1 LNHDA, CDR2 SQIVND (reference sequence). CDR3 loop: CASSIGAAGQGLSPLHF. CDR3 DNA: TGTGCCAGTAGTATAGGTGCCGCGGGACAGGGGCTTTCACCCCTCCACTTT.

This chain links TRBV7-3 with TRBJ2-5; the D gene is possibly TRBD1 (5 bases). The ends were cut back, 5 bases at V and 4 bases at J, with 14 bases in the middle. Germline V gene data show CDR1 as SGHTA and CDR2 as FQGTGA. The CDR3 runs to 14 residues. The CDR3 sequence is CASSPHRNRETQYF. For the CDR3, the DNA is TGTGCCAGCAGCCCACACAGGAATAGAGAGACCCAGTACTTC.

This clone was seen just once. V is TRBV29-1 and J is TRBJ2-2; D uncertain. Per the germline V gene, CDR1 is SQVTM and CDR2 is ANQGSEA. The length of the CDR3 is 11 residues. Between the trimmed V and J ends, which lost 7 bases and 6 bases, there was a span of 9 bases. CDR3 sequence reads: CSAQWAGELFF. The CDR3 DNA follows: TGCAGCGCCCAGTGGGCCGGGGAGCTGTTTTTT.

This chain uses TRBV20-1 with TRBJ1-4; D uncertain. CDR1 and CDR2 (germline): DFQATT, SNEGSKA (reference sequence). This CDR3 has 11 residues. Trimming stripped 0 bases from V and 8 bases from J, with 4 bases between. The CDR3 loop reads CSARDQEKLFF. The CDR3 DNA is TGCAGTGCTAGAGACCAAGAAAAACTGTTTTTT.

The chain joins TRBV10-3 to TRBJ2-3; D might be TRBD1 or TRBD2, each matching 6 bases. V dropped 10 bases and J dropped 11 bases, with 22 bases sitting between them. Germline CDR1 is ENHRY and CDR2 is SYGVKD. This CDR3 contains 13 residues. The CDR3 protein is CATSGTGTPGQYF. CDR3 DNA sequence: TGTGCCACCTCCGGGACTGGGACACCGGGGCAGTATTTT.

The chain links TRBV6-1 to TRBJ2-7; TRBD2 aligns across 9 bases. Germline trimming cut 5 bases from V and 4 bases from J; bases unmatched to any gene: 3. The germline V gene encodes CDR1 MNHNS and CDR2 SASEGT. CDR3 length: 13 residues. The CDR3 DNA reads as TGTGCCAGCAGTCTTAGCGGGGGTTACGAGCAGTACTTC. Translation gives CASSLSGGYEQYF.

The V gene is TRBV6-1, the J gene TRBJ2-3, with TRBD2 as a possible D gene (5 bases). There are 13 residues in the CDR3. V lost 2 bases and J 2 bases, leaving 5 bases between the germline ends. The germline CDR1 and CDR2 sequences are MNHNS and SASEGT. The DNA for the CDR3 is TGTGCCAGCAGTGAACGGGACACAGATACGCAGTATTTT. Protein sequence: CASSERDTDTQYF.

This clone was observed a few times. The rearrangement links TRBV6-4 to TRBJ2-1, with D tentatively TRBD2 (6 bases). The V gene lost 3 bases and the J gene lost 4 bases, with 16 bases spanning the gap. This CDR3 has 16 amino acids. CDR1 and CDR2 from the germline V gene are MRHNA and SNTAGT. The CDR3 protein is CASSESGGEGYNEQFF. CDR3 coding DNA: TGTGCCAGCAGTGAATCCGGAGGGGAAGGGTACAATGAGCAGTTCTTC.

V is TRBV7-6 and J is TRBJ1-5; D not resolved. V was clipped by 1 base and J by 0 bases, with 7 bases between them. Germline V CDR1 and CDR2: SGHVS, FNYEAQ. The CDR3 covers 15 residues. The CDR3 coding sequence is TGTGCCAGCAGCTTAGGGGAAAATAGCAATCAGCCCCAGCATTTT. It is translated as CASSLGENSNQPQHF. Variable domain in full (rest from reference TRBV7-6 and TRBJ1-5): GAGVSQSPRYKVTKRGQDVALRCDPISGHVSLYWYRQALGQGPEFLTYFNYEAQQDKSGLPNDRFSAERPEGSISTLTIQRTEQRDSAMYRCASSLGENSNQPQHFGDGTRLSIL.

This clone was recorded a few times. The rearrangement uses TRBV18 and TRBJ1-6; TRBD1 aligns across 10 bases. CDR3 length: 18 residues. Germline CDR1 and CDR2: KGHSH and LQKENI. V lost 2 bases, J lost 7 bases, and 11 bases stayed unmatched. The CDR3 region is CASSPRIQRDRGNSPLHF. The CDR3 nucleotides read TGTGCCAGCTCACCAAGAATTCAAAGGGACAGGGGAAATTCACCCCTCCACTTT.

In this sample, this clone turned up a few times. The chain joins TRBV10-3 to TRBJ2-1; D ambiguous. This CDR3 is 14 amino acids long. Trimming stripped 3 bases from V and 3 bases from J, with 9 bases between. Germline V gene data show CDR1 as ENHRY and CDR2 as SYGVKD. The CDR3 DNA is TGTGCCATCAGTGAATCCTGGTTCTACAATGAGCAGTTCTTC. Amino acid sequence: CAISESWFYNEQFF.

The J gene is TRBJ2-7, the V gene TRBV11-2; possibly TRBD2 for D (5 bases). V lost 1 base to trimming and J lost 12 bases, with 16 bases between them. Per the germline V gene, CDR1 is SGHAT and CDR2 is FQNNGV. This CDR3 is built from 13 residues. CDR3 region: CASSLGTAGKPYF. The CDR3 DNA follows: TGTGCCAGCAGCTTAGGGACGGCGGGCAAGCCGTACTTC.

This rearrangement joins TRBV6-1 to TRBJ2-5; TRBD2 aligns across 7 bases. CDR3 length equals 12 residues. CDR1 is MNHNS and CDR2 is SASEGT in the germline V gene. The V and J ends lost 7 bases and 5 bases, in that order; junction bases with no gene match: 4. For the CDR3, the DNA is TGTGCCAGCATAGGACTAGGGGAGACCCAGTACTTC. Translating gives CASIGLGETQYF.

The V call is TRBV6-1, the J call TRBJ2-2; no clear D. This CDR3 comprises 13 residues. Germline V gives CDR1 MNHNS, CDR2 SASEGT. V shed 6 bases and J shed 5 bases, with 10 bases lying between them. The CDR3 loop reads CASSELGTGELFF. In DNA, the CDR3 is TGTGCCAGCAGCGAGCTAGGGACCGGGGAGCTGTTTTTT.

The V gene is TRBV4-3, the J gene TRBJ2-1; a weak D match, TRBD1 (6 bases). The germline gives CDR1 LGHNA, CDR2 YSLEER. V was pared by 1 base and J by 4 bases, with 14 bases between. CDR3 size: 16 residues. CDR3 DNA: TGCGCCAGCAGCCAAGTCTTACAGGGCGGATACAATGAGCAGTTCTTC. Translated: CASSQVLQGGYNEQFF.

The chain is built from TRBV6-1 and TRBJ2-7; either TRBD1 or TRBD2 may fit D (5 bases each). V was cut by 6 bases and J by 3 bases, with 18 bases left in between. Germline CDR1 MNHNS, CDR2 SASEGT. CDR3 size: 15 residues. CDR3 sequence: CASRYRDATGYEQYF. CDR3 DNA sequence: TGTGCCAGCAGATATCGGGACGCGACTGGCTACGAGCAGTACTTC.

V gene TRBV11-2 combines with J gene TRBJ1-2; D unclear. CDR1 and CDR2 (germline): SGHAT, FQNNGV. With 0 bases removed from V and 5 bases from J, the gap between germline ends came to 7 bases. This CDR3 spans 13 amino acids. This CDR3 is CASSLDLPYGYTF. In DNA form, the CDR3 reads TGTGCCAGCAGCTTAGATCTGCCTTATGGCTACACCTTC.